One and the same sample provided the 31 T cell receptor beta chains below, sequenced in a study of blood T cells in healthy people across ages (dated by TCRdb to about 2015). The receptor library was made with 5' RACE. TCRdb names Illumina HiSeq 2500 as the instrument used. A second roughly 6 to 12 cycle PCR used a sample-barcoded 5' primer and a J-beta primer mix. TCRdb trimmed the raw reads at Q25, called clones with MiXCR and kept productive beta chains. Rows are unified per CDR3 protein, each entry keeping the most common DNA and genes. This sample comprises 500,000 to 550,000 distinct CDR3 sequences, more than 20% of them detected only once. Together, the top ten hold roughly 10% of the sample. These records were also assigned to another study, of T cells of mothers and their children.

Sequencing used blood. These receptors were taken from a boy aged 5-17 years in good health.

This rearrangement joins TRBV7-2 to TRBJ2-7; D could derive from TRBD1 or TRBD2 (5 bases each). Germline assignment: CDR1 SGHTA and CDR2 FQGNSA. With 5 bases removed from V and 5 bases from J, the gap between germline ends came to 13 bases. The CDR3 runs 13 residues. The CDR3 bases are TGTGCCAGCAGCCCGCGCAGGGAGAACGAGCAGTACTTC. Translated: CASSPRRENEQYF.

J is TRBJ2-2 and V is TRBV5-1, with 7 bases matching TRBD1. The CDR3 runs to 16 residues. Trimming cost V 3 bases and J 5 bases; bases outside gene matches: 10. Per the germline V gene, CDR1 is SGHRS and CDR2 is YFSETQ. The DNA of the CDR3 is TGCGCCAGCAGCTGGCAGGGGGACGTCGCGACCGGGGAGCTGTTTTTT. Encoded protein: CASSWQGDVATGELFF.

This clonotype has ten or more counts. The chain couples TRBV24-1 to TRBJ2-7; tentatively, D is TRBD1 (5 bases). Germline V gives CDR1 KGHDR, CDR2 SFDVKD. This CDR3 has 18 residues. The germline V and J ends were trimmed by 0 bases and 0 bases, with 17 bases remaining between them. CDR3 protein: CATSDLRNRSPGSYEQYF. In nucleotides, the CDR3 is TGTGCCACCAGTGATTTGCGTAACAGGTCCCCGGGCTCCTACGAGCAGTACTTC.

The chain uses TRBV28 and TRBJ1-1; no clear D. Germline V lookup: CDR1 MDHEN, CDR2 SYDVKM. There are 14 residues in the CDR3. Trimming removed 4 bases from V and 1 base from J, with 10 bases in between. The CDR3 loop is CASSWRGANTEAFF. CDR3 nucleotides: TGTGCCAGCAGTTGGCGGGGAGCGAACACTGAAGCTTTCTTT.

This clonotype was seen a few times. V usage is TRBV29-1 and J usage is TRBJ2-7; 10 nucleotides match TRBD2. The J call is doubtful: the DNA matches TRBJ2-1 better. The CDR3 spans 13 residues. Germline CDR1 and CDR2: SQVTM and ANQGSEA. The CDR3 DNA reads TGCAGCGTGGAACGGACTAGCGGAAATGAGCAGTTCTTC. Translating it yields CSVERTSGNEQFF.

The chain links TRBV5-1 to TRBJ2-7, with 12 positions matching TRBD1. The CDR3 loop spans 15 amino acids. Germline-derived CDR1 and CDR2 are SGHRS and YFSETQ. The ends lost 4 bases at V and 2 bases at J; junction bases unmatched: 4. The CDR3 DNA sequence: TGCGCCAGCAGCCGTCGGGACAGGGGGCCCTACGAGCAGTACTTC. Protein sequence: CASSRRDRGPYEQYF.

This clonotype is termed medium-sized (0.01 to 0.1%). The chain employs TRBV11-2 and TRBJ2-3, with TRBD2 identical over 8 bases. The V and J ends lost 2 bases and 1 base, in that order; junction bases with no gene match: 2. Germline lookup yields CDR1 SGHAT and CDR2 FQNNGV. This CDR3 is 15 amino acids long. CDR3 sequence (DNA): TGTGCCAGCAGCTTACAGCGGGGGCGCACAGATACGCAGTATTTT. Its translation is CASSLQRGRTDTQYF.

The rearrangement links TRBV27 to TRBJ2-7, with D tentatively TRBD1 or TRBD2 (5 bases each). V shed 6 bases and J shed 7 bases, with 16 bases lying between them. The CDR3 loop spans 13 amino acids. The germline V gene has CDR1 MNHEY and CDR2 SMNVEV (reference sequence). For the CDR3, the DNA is TGTGCCAGCAGGGGGGACGCGGTGGGGGAGCAGTACTTC. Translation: CASRGDAVGEQYF.

The DNA for the CDR3 is TGTGCCAGCAGCTTGGTCGGGAACAAAGAGACCCAGTACTTC. It specifies CASSLVGNKETQYF. The chain links TRBV5-6 to TRBJ2-5; the D gene is possibly TRBD2 (5 bases). Germline V gives CDR1 SGHDT, CDR2 YYEEEE. V was cut by 0 bases and J by 3 bases, with 9 bases left in between. The CDR3 spans 14 residues.

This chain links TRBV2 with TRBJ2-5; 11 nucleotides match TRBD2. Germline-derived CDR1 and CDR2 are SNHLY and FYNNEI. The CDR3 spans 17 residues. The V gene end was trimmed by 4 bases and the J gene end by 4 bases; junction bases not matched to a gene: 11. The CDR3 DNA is TGTGCCAGCAGTGGAAGACTAGCGGGAAGTCTTTTAGAGACCCAGTACTTC. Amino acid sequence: CASSGRLAGSLLETQYF. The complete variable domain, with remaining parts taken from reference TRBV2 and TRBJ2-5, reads EPEVTQTPSHQVTQMGQEVILRCVPISNHLYFYWYRQILGQKVEFLVSFYNNEISEKSEIFDDQFSVERPDGSNFTLKIRSTKLEDSAMYFCASSGRLAGSLLETQYFGPGTRLLVL.

DNA of the CDR3: TGTGCCAGCAGTGAAGAAGATACGCAGTATTTT. It encodes CASSEEDTQYF. This chain links TRBV2 with TRBJ2-3; D is unclear. The CDR3 sequence is 11 residues long. Germline V gives CDR1 SNHLY, CDR2 FYNNEI. The V end lost 1 base, the J end lost 5 bases, and 1 base lay between the germline ends. Variable domain in full (rest from reference TRBV2 and TRBJ2-3): EPEVTQTPSHQVTQMGQEVILRCVPISNHLYFYWYRQILGQKVEFLVSFYNNEISEKSEIFDDQFSVERPDGSNFTLKIRSTKLEDSAMYFCASSEEDTQYFGPGTRLTVL.

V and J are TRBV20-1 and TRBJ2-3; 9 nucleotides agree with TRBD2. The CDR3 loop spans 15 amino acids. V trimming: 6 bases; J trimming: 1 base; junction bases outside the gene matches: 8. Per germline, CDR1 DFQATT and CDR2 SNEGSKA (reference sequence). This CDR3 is CSASTSGLGTDTQYF. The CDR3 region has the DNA TGCAGTGCCAGCACTAGCGGGTTAGGCACAGATACGCAGTATTTT.

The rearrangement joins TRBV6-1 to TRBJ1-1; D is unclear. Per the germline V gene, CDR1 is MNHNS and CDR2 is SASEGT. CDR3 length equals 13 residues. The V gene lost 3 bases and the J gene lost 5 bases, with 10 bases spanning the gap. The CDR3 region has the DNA TGTGCCAGCAGTGAGACCCCGGGTACTGAAGCTTTCTTT. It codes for CASSETPGTEAFF.

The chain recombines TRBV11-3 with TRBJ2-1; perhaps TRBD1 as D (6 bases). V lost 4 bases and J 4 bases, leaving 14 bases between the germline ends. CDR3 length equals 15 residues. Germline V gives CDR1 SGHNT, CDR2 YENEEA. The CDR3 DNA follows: TGTGCCAGCAGCTCCTCCGGGACACTTTACAATGAGCAGTTCTTC. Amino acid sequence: CASSSSGTLYNEQFF.

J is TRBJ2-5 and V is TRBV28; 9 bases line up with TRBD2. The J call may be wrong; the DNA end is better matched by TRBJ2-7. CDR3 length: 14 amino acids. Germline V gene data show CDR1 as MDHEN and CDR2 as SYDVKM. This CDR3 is CASKGGGAPYEQYF. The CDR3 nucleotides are TGTGCCAGCAAGGGCGGGGGGGCCCCCTACGAGCAGTACTTC.

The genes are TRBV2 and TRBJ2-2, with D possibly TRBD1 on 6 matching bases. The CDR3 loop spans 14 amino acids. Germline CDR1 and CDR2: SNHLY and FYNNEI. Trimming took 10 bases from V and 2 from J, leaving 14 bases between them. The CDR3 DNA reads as TGTGCCACCACCTCAGGGGAAAACACCGGGGAGCTGTTTTTT. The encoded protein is CATTSGENTGELFF. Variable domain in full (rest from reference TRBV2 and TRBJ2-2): EPEVTQTPSHQVTQMGQEVILRCVPISNHLYFYWYRQILGQKVEFLVSFYNNEISEKSEIFDDQFSVERPDGSNFTLKIRSTKLEDSAMYFCATTSGENTGELFFGEGSRLTVL.

CDR3 coding DNA: TGTGCCAGCAGTTCCACAGGAACGGGTAGAGTGTACGAGCAGTACTTC. This translates into CASSSTGTGRVYEQYF. The chain is built from TRBV2 and TRBJ2-7; D may be TRBD1 (5 bases). The germline V and J ends were trimmed by 5 bases and 4 bases, with 21 bases remaining between them. CDR1 is SNHLY and CDR2 is FYNNEI in the germline V gene. CDR3 length: 16 residues.

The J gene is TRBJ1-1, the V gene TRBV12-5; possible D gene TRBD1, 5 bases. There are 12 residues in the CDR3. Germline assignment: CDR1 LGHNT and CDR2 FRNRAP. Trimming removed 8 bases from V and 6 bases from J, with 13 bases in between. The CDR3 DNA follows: TGTGCTAGTTCAGATTGGGGGTCTGAAGCTTTCTTT. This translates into CASSDWGSEAFF.

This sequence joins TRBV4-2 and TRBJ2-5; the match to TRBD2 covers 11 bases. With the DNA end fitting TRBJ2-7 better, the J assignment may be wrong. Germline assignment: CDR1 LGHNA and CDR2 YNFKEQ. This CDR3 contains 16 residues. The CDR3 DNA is TGTGCCAGCAGCCAAGATGGAATAGCGGGAGGGTACGAGCAGTACTTC. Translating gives CASSQDGIAGGYEQYF.

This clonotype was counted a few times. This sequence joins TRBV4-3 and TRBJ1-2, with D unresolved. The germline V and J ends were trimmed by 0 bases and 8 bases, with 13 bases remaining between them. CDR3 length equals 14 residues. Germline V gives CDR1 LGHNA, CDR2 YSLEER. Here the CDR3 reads CASSQESRSSGYTF. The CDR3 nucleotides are TGCGCCAGCAGCCAAGAGTCACGGTCTAGCGGCTACACCTTC.

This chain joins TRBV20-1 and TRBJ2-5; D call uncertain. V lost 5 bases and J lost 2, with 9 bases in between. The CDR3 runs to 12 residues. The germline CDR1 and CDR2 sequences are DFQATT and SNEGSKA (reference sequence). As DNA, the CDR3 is TGCAGTGCTTATAGCAGACAAGAGACCCAGTACTTC. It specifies CSAYSRQETQYF.

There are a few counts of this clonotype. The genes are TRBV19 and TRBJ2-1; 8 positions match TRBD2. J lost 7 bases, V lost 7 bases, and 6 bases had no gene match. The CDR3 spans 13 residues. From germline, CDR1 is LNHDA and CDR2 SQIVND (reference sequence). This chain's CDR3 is CASKGTSRNEQFF. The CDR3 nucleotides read TGTGCCAGTAAGGGGACTAGTCGAAATGAGCAGTTCTTC. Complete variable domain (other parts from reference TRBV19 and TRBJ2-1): DGGITQSPKYLFRKEGQNVTLSCEQNLNHDAMYWYRQDPGQGLRLIYYSQIVNDFQKGDIAEGYSVSREKKESFPLTVTSAQKNPTAFYLCASKGTSRNEQFFGPGTRLTVL.

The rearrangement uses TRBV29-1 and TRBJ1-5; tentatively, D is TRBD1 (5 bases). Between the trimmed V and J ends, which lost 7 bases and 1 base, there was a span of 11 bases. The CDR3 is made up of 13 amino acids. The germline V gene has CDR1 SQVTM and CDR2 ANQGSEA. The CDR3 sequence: CSASRDSNQPQHF. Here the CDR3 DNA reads TGCAGCGCTTCCCGGGACAGCAATCAGCCCCAGCATTTT. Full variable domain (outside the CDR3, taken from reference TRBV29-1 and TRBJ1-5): SAVISQKPSRDICQRGTSLTIQCQVDSQVTMMFWYRQQPGQSLTLIATANQGSEATYESGFVIDKFPISRPNLTFSTLTVSNMSPEDSSIYLCSASRDSNQPQHFGDGTRLSIL.

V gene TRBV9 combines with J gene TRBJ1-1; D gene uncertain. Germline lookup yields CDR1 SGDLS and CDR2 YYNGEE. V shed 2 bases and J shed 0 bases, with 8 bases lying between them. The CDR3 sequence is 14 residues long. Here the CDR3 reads CASSVSSLNTEAFF. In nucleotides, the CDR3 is TGTGCCAGCAGCGTTTCCAGTTTGAACACTGAAGCTTTCTTT.

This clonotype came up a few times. The CDR3 DNA reads TGCAGTGCTAGAGAGGTTGCCCCCGCGGGAGGGCTGACAGACTCCTACAATGAGCAGTTCTTC. Amino acid sequence: CSAREVAPAGGLTDSYNEQFF. The gene calls are TRBV20-1 and TRBJ2-1; 9 bases are a match to TRBD2. After removal of 0 bases from V and 0 bases from J, the junction contained 18 bases not matched to a gene. Germline V gene data show CDR1 as DFQATT and CDR2 as SNEGSKA (reference sequence). The CDR3 sequence is 21 residues long.

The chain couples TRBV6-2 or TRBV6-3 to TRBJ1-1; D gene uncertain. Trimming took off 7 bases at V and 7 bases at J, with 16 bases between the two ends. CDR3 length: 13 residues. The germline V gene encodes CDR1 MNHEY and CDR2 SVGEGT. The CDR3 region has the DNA TGTGCCAGCACCCTTATTTTGAGGGATGAAGCTTTCTTT. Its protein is CASTLILRDEAFF.

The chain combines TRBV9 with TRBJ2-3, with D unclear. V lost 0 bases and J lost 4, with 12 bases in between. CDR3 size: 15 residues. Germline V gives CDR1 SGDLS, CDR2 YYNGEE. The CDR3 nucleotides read TGTGCCAGCAGCGTAGACTCTAGTGGTTCAGATACGCAGTATTTT. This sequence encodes CASSVDSSGSDTQYF. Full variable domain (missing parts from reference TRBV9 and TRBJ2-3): DSGVTQTPKHLITATGQRVTLRCSPRSGDLSVYWYQQSLDQGLQFLIQYYNGEERAKGNILERFSAQQFPDLHSELNLSSLELGDSALYFCASSVDSSGSDTQYFGPGTRLTVL.

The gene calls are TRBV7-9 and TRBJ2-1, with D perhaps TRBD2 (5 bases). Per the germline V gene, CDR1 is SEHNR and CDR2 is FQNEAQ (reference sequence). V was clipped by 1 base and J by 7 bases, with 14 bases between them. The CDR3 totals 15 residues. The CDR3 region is CASSLVRLEANEQFF. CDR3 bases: TGTGCCAGCAGCTTAGTGAGGTTGGAGGCTAATGAGCAGTTCTTC.

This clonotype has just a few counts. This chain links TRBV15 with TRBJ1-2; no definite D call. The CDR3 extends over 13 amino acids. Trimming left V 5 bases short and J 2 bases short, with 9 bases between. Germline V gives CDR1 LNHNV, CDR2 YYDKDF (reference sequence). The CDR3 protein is CATSSGRNYGYTF. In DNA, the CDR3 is TGTGCCACCAGCTCCGGGAGGAACTATGGCTACACCTTC.

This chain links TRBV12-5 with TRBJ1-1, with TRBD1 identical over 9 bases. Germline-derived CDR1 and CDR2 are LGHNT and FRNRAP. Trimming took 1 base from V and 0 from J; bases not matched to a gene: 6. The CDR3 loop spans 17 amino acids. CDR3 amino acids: CASGLAHRTGVNTEAFF. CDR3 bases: TGTGCTAGTGGTTTGGCACACCGGACAGGGGTGAACACTGAAGCTTTCTTT.

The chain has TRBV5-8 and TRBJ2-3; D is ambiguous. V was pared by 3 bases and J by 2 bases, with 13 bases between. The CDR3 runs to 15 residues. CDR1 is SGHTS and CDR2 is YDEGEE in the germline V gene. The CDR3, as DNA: TGTGCCAGCAGCTCCAGGTCGGCTAACACAGATACGCAGTATTTT. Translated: CASSSRSANTDTQYF.